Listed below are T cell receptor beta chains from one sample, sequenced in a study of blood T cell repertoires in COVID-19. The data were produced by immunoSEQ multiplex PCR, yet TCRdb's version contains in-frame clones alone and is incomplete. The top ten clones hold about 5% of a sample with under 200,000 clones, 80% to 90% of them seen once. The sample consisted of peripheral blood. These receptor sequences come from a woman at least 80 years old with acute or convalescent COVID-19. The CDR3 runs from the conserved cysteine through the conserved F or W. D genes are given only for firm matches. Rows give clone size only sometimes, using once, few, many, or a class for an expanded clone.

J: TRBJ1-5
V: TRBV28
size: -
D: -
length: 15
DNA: TGTGCCAGCAGTTTACCCTCGGGGGGCCGTCAGCCCCAGCATTTT
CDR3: CASSLPSGGRQPQHF

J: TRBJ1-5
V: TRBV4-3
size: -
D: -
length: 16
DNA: TGCGCCAGCAGCCAAGATGTAGCAGGGTACCGTCAGCCCCAGCATTTT
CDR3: CASSQDVAGYRQPQHF

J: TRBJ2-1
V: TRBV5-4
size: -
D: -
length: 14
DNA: TGTGCCAGCAGCTTGCCACCGAGCTACAATGAGCAGTTCTTC
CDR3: CASSLPPSYNEQFF

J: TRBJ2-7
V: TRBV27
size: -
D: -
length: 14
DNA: TGTGCCAGCAGTTTAGTGGGAGCAAGGTACGAGCAGTACTTC
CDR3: CASSLVGARYEQYF

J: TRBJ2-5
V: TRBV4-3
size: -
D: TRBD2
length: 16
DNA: TGCGCCAGCAGCCCCCTAGCGGGAGCCATCCAAGAGACCCAGTACTTC
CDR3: CASSPLAGAIQETQYF

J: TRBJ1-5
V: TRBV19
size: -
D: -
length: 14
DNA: TGTGCCAGTAGTATTTACAGGGTTAATGCACCCCAGCATTTT
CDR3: CASSIYRVNAPQHF

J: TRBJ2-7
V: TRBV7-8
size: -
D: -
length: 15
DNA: TGTGCCAGCAGCTCCACCCGCGGGGCTACCTACGAGCAGTACTTC
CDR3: CASSSTRGATYEQYF

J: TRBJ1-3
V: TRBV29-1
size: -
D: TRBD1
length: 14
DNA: TGCAGCGCTATATGGACAGGTTTCGGTCCCACCATATATTTT
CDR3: CSAIWTGFGPTIYF

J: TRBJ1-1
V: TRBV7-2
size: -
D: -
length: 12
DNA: TGTGCCAGCAGACCCACATACACTGAAGCTTTCTTT
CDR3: CASRPTYTEAFF

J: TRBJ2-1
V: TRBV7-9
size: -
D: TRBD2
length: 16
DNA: TGTGCCAGCAGCTTAGGAGTAGCGGGAGGTAACAATGAGCAGTTCTTC
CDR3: CASSLGVAGGNNEQFF

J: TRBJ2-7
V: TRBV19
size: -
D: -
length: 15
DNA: TGTGCCAGTAGTATAGCTCTCGCGGGGACCTACGAGCAGTACTTC
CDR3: CASSIALAGTYEQYF

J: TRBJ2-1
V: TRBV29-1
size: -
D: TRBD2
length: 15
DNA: TGCAGCGTTCAAGGACTAGCGGGCGGCTACAATGAGCAGTTCTTC
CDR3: CSVQGLAGGYNEQFF

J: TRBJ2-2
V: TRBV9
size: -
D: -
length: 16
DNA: TGTGCCAGCAGCGTAGATCAGGATTCCGTGGCCGGGGAGCTGTTTTTT
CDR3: CASSVDQDSVAGELFF

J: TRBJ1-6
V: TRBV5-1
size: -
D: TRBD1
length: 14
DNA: TGCGCCAGCAGCAGGGACAGCCTTAATTCACCCCTCCACTTT
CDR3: CASSRDSLNSPLHF

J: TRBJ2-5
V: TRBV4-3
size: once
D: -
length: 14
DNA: TGCGCCAGCAGCCAAGATACCCAGCAAGAGACCCAGTACTTC
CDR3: CASSQDTQQETQYF

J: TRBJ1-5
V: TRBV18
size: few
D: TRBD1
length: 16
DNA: TGTGCCAGCTCACGCGGACAGAACAGGGGGGATCAGCCCCAGCATTTT
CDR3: CASSRGQNRGDQPQHF

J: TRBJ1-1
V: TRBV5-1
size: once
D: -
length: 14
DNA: TGCGCCAGCAGCTCACAGGGCCTCCCTGGCGAAGCTTTCTTT
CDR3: CASSSQGLPGEAFF

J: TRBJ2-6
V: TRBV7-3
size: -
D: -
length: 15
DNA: TGTGCCAGCAGCTCGGGTTTCTCTGGGGCCAACGTCCTGACTTTC
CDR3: CASSSGFSGANVLTF

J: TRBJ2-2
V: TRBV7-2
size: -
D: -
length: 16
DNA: TGTGCCAGCAGCCTCCAGGGAGACAGGGAGGCCGGGGAGCTGTTTTTT
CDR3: CASSLQGDREAGELFF

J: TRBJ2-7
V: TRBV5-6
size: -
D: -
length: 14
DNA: TGTGCCAGCAGAGCCGACAGAACTCTCTACGAGCAGTACTTC
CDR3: CASRADRTLYEQYF

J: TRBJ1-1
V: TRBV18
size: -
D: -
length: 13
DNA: TGTGCCAGCTCACCTGGGGAGGGGAGGGAAGCTTTCTTT
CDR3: CASSPGEGREAFF

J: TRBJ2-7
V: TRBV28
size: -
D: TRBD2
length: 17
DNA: TGTGCCAGCAGTTTTACGGCCGGGGGTAGCGGGACCTACGAGCAGTACTTC
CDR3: CASSFTAGGSGTYEQYF

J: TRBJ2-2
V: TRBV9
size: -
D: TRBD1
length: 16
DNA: TGTGCCAGCAGCGTACGGGACAGGGCGGGGGCCGGGGAGCTGTTTTTT
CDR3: CASSVRDRAGAGELFF

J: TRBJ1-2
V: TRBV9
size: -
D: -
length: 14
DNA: TGTGCCAGCAGACCCTTGGGGCAGGTCTATGGCTACACCTTC
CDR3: CASRPLGQVYGYTF

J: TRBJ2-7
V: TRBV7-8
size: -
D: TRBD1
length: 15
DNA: TGTGCCAGCAGCCCCGGGACAGGGGGGTCCTACGAGCAGTACTTC
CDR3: CASSPGTGGSYEQYF

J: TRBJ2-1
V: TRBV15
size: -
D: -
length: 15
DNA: TGTGCCACCAGCAGAGTGAGCGGTCATTACAATGAGCAGTTCTTC
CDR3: CATSRVSGHYNEQFF

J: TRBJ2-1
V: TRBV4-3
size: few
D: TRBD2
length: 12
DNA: TGCGCCAGCAGCCAAGAAACTAGCGGGCGAGTCTTC
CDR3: CASSQETSGRVF

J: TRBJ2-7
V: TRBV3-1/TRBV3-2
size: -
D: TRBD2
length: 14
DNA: TGTGCCAGCAGCGAAGCGGGAGGGTCTTACGAGCAGTACTTC
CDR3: CASSEAGGSYEQYF

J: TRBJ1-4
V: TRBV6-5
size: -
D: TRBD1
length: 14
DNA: TGTGCCAGCAGTTACGGACAGGGTAGGGAAAAACTGTTTTTT
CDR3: CASSYGQGREKLFF

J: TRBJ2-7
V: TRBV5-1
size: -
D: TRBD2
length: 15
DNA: TGCGCCAGCAGCGCCCGGGGACTAGCGGGATACGAGCAGTACTTC
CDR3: CASSARGLAGYEQYF

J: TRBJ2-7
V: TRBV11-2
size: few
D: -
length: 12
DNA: TGTGCCAGCAGCTTATTCGGCTACGAGCAGTACTTC
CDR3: CASSLFGYEQYF

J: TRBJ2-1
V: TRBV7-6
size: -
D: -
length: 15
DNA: TGTGCCAGCAGCTTAACGGCAGGGACACACAATGAGCAGTTCTTC
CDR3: CASSLTAGTHNEQFF

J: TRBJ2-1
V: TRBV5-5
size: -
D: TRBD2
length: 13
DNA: TGTGCCAGCAGCCGGATGGGAGGGGATGAGCAGTTCTTC
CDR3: CASSRMGGDEQFF

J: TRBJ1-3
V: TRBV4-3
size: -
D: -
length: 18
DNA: TGCGCCAGCAGCCAAGCTACGATGGACAGCTTCTCTGGAAACACCATATATTTT
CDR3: CASSQATMDSFSGNTIYF

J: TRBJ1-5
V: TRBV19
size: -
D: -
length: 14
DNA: TGTGCCAGTAGTATTGTATCGAGGGATCAGCCCCAGCATTTT
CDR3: CASSIVSRDQPQHF

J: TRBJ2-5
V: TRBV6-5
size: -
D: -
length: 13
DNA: TGTGCCAGCAGTTACCCAGGGAAAGAGACCCAGTACTTC
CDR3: CASSYPGKETQYF

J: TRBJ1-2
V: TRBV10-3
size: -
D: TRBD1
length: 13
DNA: TGTGCCACCGCCGGGACAGGCCGCGGTGGCTACACCTTC
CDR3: CATAGTGRGGYTF

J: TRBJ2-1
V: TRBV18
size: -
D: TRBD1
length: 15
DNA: TGTGCCAGCTCACCCGAGGGACAGAAATACAATGAGCAGTTCTTC
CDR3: CASSPEGQKYNEQFF

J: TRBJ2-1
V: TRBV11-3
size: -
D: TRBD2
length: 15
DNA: TGTGCCAGCAGCAACGGGGTAGCGGGAGGTTATGAGCAGTTCTTC
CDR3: CASSNGVAGGYEQFF

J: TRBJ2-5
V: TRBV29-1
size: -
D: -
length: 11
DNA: TGCAGCGTTGCCAGGAAAGAGACCCAGTACTTC
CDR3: CSVARKETQYF

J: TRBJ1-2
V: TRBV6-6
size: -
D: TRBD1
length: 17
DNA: TGTGCCAGCAGTCCCCCGGGACAGGGGGCGCGGGTCTATGGCTACACCTTC
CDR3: CASSPPGQGARVYGYTF

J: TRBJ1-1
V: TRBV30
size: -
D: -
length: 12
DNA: TGTGCCTGGATCGGGGGATGGACTGAAGCTTTCTTT
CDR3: CAWIGGWTEAFF

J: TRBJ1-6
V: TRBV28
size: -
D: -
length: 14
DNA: TGTGCCAGCTTTCCCGGGAGCCGTAATTCACCCCTCCACTTT
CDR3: CASFPGSRNSPLHF

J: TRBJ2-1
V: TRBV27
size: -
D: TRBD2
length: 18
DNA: TGTGCCAGCAGTCGACTAGCGGGAGCTAACCCCAACTACAATGAGCAGTTCTTC
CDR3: CASSRLAGANPNYNEQFF

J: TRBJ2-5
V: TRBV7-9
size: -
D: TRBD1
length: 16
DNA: TGTGCCAGCAGCACCTGGACAGGATTTGATGCAGAGACCCAGTACTTC
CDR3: CASSTWTGFDAETQYF

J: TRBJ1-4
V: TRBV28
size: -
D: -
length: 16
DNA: TGTGCCAGCAGTTCCCCCAGGGGCGAGGGTGGGGAAAAACTGTTTTTT
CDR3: CASSSPRGEGGEKLFF

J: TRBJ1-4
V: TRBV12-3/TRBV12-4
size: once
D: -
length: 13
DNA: TGTGCCAGCAGGGGAGTCGCTAATGAAAAACTGTTTTTT
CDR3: CASRGVANEKLFF

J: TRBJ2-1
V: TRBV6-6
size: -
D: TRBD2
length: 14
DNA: TGTGCCAGCGGAAGCGGGAGGGACTACAATGAGCAGTTCTTC
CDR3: CASGSGRDYNEQFF

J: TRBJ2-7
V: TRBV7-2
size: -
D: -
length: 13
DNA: TGTGCCAGCAGCTTAGCCCCAGGGGTCGAGCAGTACTTC
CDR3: CASSLAPGVEQYF

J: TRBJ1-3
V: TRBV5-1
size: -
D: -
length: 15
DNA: TGCGCCAGCAGCTTGGTACCGGGCTCTGGAAACACCATATATTTT
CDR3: CASSLVPGSGNTIYF

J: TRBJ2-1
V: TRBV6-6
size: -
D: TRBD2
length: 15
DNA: TGTGCCAGCAGCTCACTAGCGGGAGGCCTTAATGAGCAGTTCTTC
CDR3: CASSSLAGGLNEQFF

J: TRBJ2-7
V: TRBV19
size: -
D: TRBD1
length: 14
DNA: TGTGCCAGTAGTCCGGGGACAGGACTAACCGAGCAGTACTTC
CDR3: CASSPGTGLTEQYF

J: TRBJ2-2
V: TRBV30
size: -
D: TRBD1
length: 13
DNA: TGTGCCTGGATGAAGGGGGCACCCGGGGAGCTGTTTTTT
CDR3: CAWMKGAPGELFF

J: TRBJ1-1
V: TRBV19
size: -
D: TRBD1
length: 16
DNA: TGTGCCAGTAAAGTTAACGCCGGGACAGGGGTTACTGAAGCTTTCTTT
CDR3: CASKVNAGTGVTEAFF

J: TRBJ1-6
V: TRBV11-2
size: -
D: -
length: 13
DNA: TGTGCCAGCAGCTTAGGGGGCAATTCACCCCTCCACTTT
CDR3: CASSLGGNSPLHF

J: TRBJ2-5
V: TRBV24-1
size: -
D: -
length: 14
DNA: TGTGCCACCAGTGATTTGCAGGATCTGGAGACCCAGTACTTC
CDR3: CATSDLQDLETQYF

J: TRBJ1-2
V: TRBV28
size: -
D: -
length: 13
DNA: TGTGCCAGCAGTTTTACGGGGGTCTATGGCTACACCTTC
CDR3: CASSFTGVYGYTF

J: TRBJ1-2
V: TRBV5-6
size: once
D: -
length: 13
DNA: TGTGCCAGCAGTGCGAGGGTCGGCGAGGGCTACACCTTC
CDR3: CASSARVGEGYTF